This T cell receptor beta chain was sequenced in a study of CD8+ T cells in alopecia areata. Background on the study: Among treated patients, oral tofacitinib was administered at 5 to 10 mg twice daily. General study findings and limits: In patients, TCRs were shared less clearly than in mice, and HLA may possibly be involved.

Treatment reported: oral pan-JAK inhibitor, 5-10 mg twice daily. Lesional scalp tissue (obtained by punch biopsy) and peripheral blood were collected from alopecia areata patients. About this clone itself: As yet, its antigen is unknown.

Reverse transcribed after extraction, RNA yielded cDNA as the sequencing template. Method: immunoSEQ multiplex PCR; TCRdb's copy keeps in-frame clones and lacks some. The repertoire has 150,000 to 200,000 clones, 60% to 70% of them found once; the top ten carry approximately 3.4%. Germline V lookup: CDR1 SQVTM, CDR2 ANQGSEA. V was shortened by 7 bases and J by 4 bases, with 16 bases between the two germline ends. The CDR3 is made up of 13 amino acids. This receptor was obtained from a human donor with alopecia areata. V is TRBV29-1 and J is TRBJ1-2; a weak D match, TRBD1 (5 bases). The sample was CD4+ T cells sorted from blood, taken at week 4, from a patient treated with tofacitinib. The CDR3 coding sequence is TGCAGCGATTGGACAAGGGGAAGCTATGGCTACACCTTC. As protein: CSDWTRGSYGYTF.